This T cell receptor beta chain is drawn from a study of regulatory T cells in long-lasting Graves disease (dated by TCRdb to the early 2020s). Broadly, across the study: Antithyroid drugs had been taken for less than 3 months by newly diagnosed Graves' disease patients. Peripheral blood TCR sequencing and RNA sequencing compared persistent Graves' disease patients with newly diagnosed Graves' disease patients. The study was registered as a clinical trial and conducted in China. TCR sequencing covered 13 persistent and about 20 newly diagnosed Graves' disease patients, some 33 samples in total. Overall study outcomes, separate from this receptor: The study examined only peripheral blood because the primary lesion, thyroid tissue, could not be accessed. Compared with newly diagnosed patients, persistent Graves' disease patients had lower TCR Shannon entropy and fewer highly expanded clones, which suggests clonal expansion. Persistent disease showed preferential use of TRBV28, TRBJ1-2 and TRBJ2-5, whereas newly diagnosed disease favored TRBV20-1 and TRBJ2-1. Only the TCR beta chain was sequenced and analyzed. Persistent patients shared more public clonotypes among themselves (approximately 2,500) than newly diagnosed patients did (about 900). The authors acknowledged the small sample size as a limitation that may reduce accuracy.

Library preparation employed multiplex PCR. Sequencing was performed on an Illumina HiSeq 4000. CDR3 regions were amplified by Arm-PCR with iRepertoire HTBI primers to construct TCR beta libraries. Before sequencing, the PCR products went through gel purification. Per the original workflow: A total of around 59 TRBV and some 15 TRBJ segments were identified across samples and were used for gene usage analysis of CDR3 amino acid clonotypes. COPE and FqMerger were used to merge the filtered high-quality paired reads into contigs. Contigs were aligned with BLAST to IMGT TRBV, TRBD and TRBJ reference genes, and CDR3 was defined per IMGT. Any clonotype with a frequency above 0.1% was classified as a highly expanded clone. Shannon entropy served as the measure of repertoire diversity, while the Gini coefficient captured V-J evenness. A clonotype was considered public if more than one individual shared it. The public reads were reprocessed in TCRdb via fastp at Q25 and MiXCR, keeping in-frame beta chains. For every CDR3 protein sequence, its rows merge into one entry that carries the most common genes and DNA. TCRdb, rather than the study authors, made the V and J calls. A total of about 540,000 distinct CDR3 sequences appear in this sample, roughly 14% of them only once. The leading ten clones occupy under 10% of the sample.

This clonotype was seen ten or more times. The clone's antigen remains unknown. Within one base of it there is no much larger clone, and no base qualities were kept. V and J lose 3 bases and 4 bases, and a span of 2 bases separates them. There are 11 amino acids in the CDR3, from cysteine to phenylalanine inclusive. CDR3 DNA only is kept here, 33 bases in frame from base 1. The germline V gene encodes CDR1 MNHNS and CDR2 SASEGT. The time point label for this specimen denotes: newly diagnosed GD, antithyroid drugs for less than 3 months. For both TCR sequencing and RNA sequencing, RNA was extracted from PBMCs using TRIzol. The diagnosis of Graves' disease followed American Thyroid Association guidelines. Patients were recruited from an endocrinology department in Xi'an, China. Each patient gave about 8.1 milliliters of peripheral blood, collected in an EDTA anticoagulant tube. Ficoll Paque Plus density gradient separation was used to isolate PBMCs, and no further T cell sorting was done. An Agilent 2100 Bioanalyzer and agarose gel were used to assess RNA quality, and a NanoDrop 2000 was used to measure RNA concentration.

This sample also belongs to another study, concerning T cells in Graves' hyperthyroidism and ophthalmopathy. According to the second study: Graves' hyperthyroidism was defined as stable when no progression to ophthalmopathy occurred over 18 months of follow-up. Hyperthyroidism patients were newly diagnosed, had a disease duration of under 2 months, and were aged 18 to 65 years. Patients with uncontrolled infections, other autoimmune diseases, pregnancy or lactation were excluded. Diagnoses relied on clinical symptoms, serum thyroxine and TRAb, thyroid ultrasound and orbital computed tomography. A first-round RT-PCR of the TCR CDR3 used the HTBI primer set with the Qiagen OneStep RT-PCR kit. Most expanded thyroid clonotypes (frequency above 0.001) were also detected in blood, a finding suggesting that blood repertoires may reflect thyroid immune responses. Ophthalmopathy was separated from stable hyperthyroidism by a 13 V-J signature model, with 85% to 90% sensitivity and 81% to 82% specificity obtained in cross-validation and 80%/75% obtained in testing. During validation, the model predicted progression to ophthalmopathy a median of approximately 6.5 months ahead of onset, with approximately 71% sensitivity and less than 85% specificity. To identify TCR V-J signatures that set the groups apart, the researchers used a discovery cohort of about a hundred patients, made up of roughly 40 with Graves' ophthalmopathy and 57 with stable Graves' hyperthyroidism. Whether ophthalmopathy could be predicted prospectively was tested in an independent validation cohort made up of approximately 19 hyperthyroidism patients plus 17 patients who later progressed to ophthalmopathy. For training and testing, the roughly 97 patients in the discovery cohort were randomly divided in a 7:3 ratio. In addition, the study compared T-cell repertoires in thyroid tissue and in blood from about 6 Graves' hyperthyroidism patients. After blood sampling, hyperthyroidism patients were treated with methimazole at a starting dose of 30 mg daily, and ophthalmopathy patients were treated with high-dose intravenous methylprednisolone. Libraries were constructed in a second round of multiplex PCR, after which size selection and purification were carried out. Libraries were sequenced paired-end with 100 bp reads on an Illumina HiSeq2000. SOAPnuke was used to process the raw data, with reads discarded if the reads contained adapters or uncalled bases, had a mean Phred below 15, or lacked an exact constant-primer or identifier match. COPE v1.2.5 was used to merge the high-quality paired reads, and each unique nucleotide sequence was defined as a clonotype. MiTCR v1.1 was used to align clonotypes to the IMGT TRBV, TRBD and TRBJ reference segments. The analysis was restricted to V-J combinations with a frequency above 0.0001, which together covered roughly 99% of the repertoires. The TCS score was defined as F50 (clonal expansion) divided by E x V (chaos), with BLOSUM62-based TCRdist calculated between CDR3 peptides within each V-J. Welch's t-statistics and random forest reduced 500 to 550 V-J features to 13, which were used in a naive Bayes classifier (R e1071). No statistical method was used to fix the sample size in advance, and group allocation was not hidden from the investigators. According to the paper, TCR Vbeta CDR3 sequencing was carried out on over 130 peripheral blood samples, which came from fewer than 50 ophthalmopathy, under 80 hyperthyroidism and about 17 progressor patients.

This clonotype originated in a man younger than 40 with Graves disease. Donor details come from another sample of the same person, matched by shared clones. The chain couples TRBV6-1 to TRBJ2-3; the D gene remains uncertain. Sequenced here: peripheral blood mononuclear cells (PBMCs), sampled at new diagnosis, from a patient treated with antithyroid drugs. The nucleotide sequence is given as TGTGCCAGCAGTGACGCAGATACGCAGTATTTT. Its product reads: CASSDADTQYF.